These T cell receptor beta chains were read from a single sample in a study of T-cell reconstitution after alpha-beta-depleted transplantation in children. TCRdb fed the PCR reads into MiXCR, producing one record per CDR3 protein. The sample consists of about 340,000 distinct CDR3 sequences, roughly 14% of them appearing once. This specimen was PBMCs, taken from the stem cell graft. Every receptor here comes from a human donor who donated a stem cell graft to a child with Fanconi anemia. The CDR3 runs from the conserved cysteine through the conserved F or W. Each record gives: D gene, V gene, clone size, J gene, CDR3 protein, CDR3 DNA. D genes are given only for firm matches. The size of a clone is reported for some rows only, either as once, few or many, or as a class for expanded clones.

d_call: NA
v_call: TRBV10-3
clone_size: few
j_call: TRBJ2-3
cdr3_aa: CAISTDYTDTQYF
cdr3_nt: TGTGCCATCAGTACGGACTACACAGATACGCAGTATTTT

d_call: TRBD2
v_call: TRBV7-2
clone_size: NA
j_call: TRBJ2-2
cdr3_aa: CASSYYSGGNTGELFF
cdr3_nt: TGTGCCAGCAGCTACTATAGCGGGGGAAACACCGGGGAGCTGTTTTTT

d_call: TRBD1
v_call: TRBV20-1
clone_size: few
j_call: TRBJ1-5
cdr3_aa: CSARTGEYQPQHF
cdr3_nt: TGCAGTGCCCGGACAGGGGAATATCAGCCCCAGCATTTT

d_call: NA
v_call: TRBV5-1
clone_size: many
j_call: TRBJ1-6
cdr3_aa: CASRGDSLNNSPLHF
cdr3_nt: TGCGCCAGCCGAGGTGACAGCCTCAATAATTCACCCCTCCACTTT

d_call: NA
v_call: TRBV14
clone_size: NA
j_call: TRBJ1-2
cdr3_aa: CASSQGQSYANGYTF
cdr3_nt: TGTGCCAGCAGCCAAGGACAGTCCTACGCTAATGGCTACACCTTC

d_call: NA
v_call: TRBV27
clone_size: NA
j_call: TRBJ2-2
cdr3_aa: CASSMRGRRNTGELFF
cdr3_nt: TGTGCCAGCAGCATGCGGGGGCGAAGGAACACCGGGGAGCTGTTTTTT

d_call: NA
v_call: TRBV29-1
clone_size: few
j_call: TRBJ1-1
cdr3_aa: CSVVQGWVAFF
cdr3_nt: TGCAGCGTTGTTCAGGGATGGGTAGCTTTCTTT

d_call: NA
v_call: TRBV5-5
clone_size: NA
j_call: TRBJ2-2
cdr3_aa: CASSSSGGGELFF
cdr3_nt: TGTGCCAGCAGCTCTTCCGGGGGCGGAGAGCTGTTTTTT

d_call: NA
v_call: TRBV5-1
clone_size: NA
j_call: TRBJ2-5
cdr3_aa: CASSLGTVEKTQYF
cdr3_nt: TGCGCCAGCAGCTTGGGAACAGTGGAAAAGACCCAGTACTTC

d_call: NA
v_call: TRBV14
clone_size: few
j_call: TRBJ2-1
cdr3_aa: CASSRWTVNNEQFF
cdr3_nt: TGTGCCAGCAGCCGGTGGACAGTAAACAATGAGCAGTTCTTC

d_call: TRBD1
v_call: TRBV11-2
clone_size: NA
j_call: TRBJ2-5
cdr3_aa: CASSVGGTGSGGTQYF
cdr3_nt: TGTGCCAGCAGCGTCGGAGGGACAGGGTCAGGGGGGACCCAGTACTTC

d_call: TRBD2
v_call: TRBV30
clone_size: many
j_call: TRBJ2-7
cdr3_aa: CAWSVARGASGEQYF
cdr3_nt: TGTGCCTGGAGTGTCGCGCGGGGGGCCTCTGGGGAGCAGTACTTC

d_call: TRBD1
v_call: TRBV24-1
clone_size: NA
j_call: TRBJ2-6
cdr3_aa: CATSDPGQGAPGANVLTF
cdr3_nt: TGTGCCACCAGTGACCCGGGACAGGGGGCGCCTGGGGCCAACGTCCTGACTTTC

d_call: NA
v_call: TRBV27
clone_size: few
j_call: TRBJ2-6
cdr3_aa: CASSSATGVSGANVLTF
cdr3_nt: TGTGCCAGCAGTTCGGCGACGGGAGTCTCTGGGGCCAACGTCCTGACTTTC

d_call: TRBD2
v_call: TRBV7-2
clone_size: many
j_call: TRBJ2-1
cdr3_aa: CASSGQAGVVEQFF
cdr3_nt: TGTGCCAGCAGCGGTCAAGCGGGGGTGGTTGAGCAGTTCTTC

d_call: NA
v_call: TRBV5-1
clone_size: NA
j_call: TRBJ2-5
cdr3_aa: CASSLVVRQETQYF
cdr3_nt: TGCGCCAGCAGCTTGGTAGTCCGGCAGGAGACCCAGTACTTC

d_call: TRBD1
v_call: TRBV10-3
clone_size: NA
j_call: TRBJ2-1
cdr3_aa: CAISATGTDNEQFF
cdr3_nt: TGTGCCATCAGTGCCACCGGGACAGACAATGAGCAGTTCTTC

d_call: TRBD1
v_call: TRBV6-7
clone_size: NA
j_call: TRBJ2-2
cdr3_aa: CTISLWTGGAGLNGELFF
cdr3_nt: TGTACCATCAGTTTATGGACAGGGGGCGCGGGTTTGAATGGGGAGCTGTTTTTT

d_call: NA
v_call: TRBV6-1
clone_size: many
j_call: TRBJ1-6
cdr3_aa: CASSEETGYNSPLHF
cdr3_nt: TGTGCCAGCAGTGAAGAAACAGGCTATAATTCACCCCTCCACTTT

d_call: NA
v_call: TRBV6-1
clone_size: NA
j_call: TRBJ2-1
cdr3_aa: CASARWEVYNEQFF
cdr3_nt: TGTGCCAGCGCAAGGTGGGAGGTCTACAATGAGCAGTTCTTC

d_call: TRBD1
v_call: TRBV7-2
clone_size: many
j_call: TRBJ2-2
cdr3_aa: CASSLATGSTGELFF
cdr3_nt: TGTGCCAGCAGCTTAGCGACAGGGAGCACCGGGGAGCTGTTTTTT

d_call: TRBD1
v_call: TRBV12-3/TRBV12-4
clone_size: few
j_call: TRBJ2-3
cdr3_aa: CASSSQGQSTDTQYF
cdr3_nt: TGTGCCAGCAGTAGCCAGGGACAGAGCACAGATACGCAGTATTTT

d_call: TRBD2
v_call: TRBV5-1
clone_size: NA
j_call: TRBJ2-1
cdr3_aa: CASSSGNSGGAGEQFF
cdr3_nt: TGCGCCAGCAGCTCGGGTAATAGCGGGGGGGCGGGTGAGCAGTTCTTC

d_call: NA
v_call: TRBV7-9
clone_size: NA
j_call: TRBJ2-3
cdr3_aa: CASSLAGRSDTQYF
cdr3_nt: TGTGCCAGCAGCTTAGCGGGGAGGTCAGATACGCAGTATTTT

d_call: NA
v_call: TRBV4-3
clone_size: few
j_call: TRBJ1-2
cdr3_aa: CASSHGANYGYTF
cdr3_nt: TGCGCCAGCAGCCACGGGGCTAACTATGGCTACACCTTC

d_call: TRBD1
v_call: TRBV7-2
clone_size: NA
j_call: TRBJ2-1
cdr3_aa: CASSQRTGFVYEQFF
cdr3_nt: TGTGCCAGCAGCCAAAGGACAGGGTTTGTCTATGAGCAGTTCTTC

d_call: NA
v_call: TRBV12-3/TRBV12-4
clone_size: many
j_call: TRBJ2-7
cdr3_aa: CASSFGVLGSYEQYF
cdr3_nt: TGTGCCAGCAGTTTTGGGGTGTTAGGATCCTACGAGCAGTACTTC

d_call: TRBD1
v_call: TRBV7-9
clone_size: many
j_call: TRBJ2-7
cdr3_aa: CASSLTGQTYEQYF
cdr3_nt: TGTGCCAGCAGCCTGACGGGACAGACCTACGAGCAGTACTTC

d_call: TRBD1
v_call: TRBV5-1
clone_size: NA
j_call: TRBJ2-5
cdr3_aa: CASSSPTPGTGETQYF
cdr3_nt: TGCGCCAGCAGCTCACCAACTCCCGGGACAGGGGAGACCCAGTACTTC